Sequencing of this T cell receptor (beta chain) was carried out in a study of blood T cell repertoires in COVID-19 (dated by TCRdb to 2018 to 2020). About the full investigation: Collaborator samples came from the United States, Italy and Spain and covered acute and convalescent phases of COVID-19. Deeply sampled blood TCRbeta repertoires from subjects exposed to, actively infected with, or recovered from COVID-19 were included in the dataset. The prospective study material was composed of cDNA or gDNA derived from T cells, B-cell-depleted T cells, or PBMCs. The repertoires were released in a freely available public database meant as a resource for research on the immune response to SARS-CoV-2. The sample metadata nearly always contained a de-identified subject ID, COVID-19 status, age in years and sex. HLA class I and class II types, where available, came from metadata supplied by the sample provider rather than from assay-based typing. The samples were drawn from two sources: the first 160 participants of the ongoing ImmuneRACE study, and 1,254 subjects contributed by 6 global collaborators.

Points the paper makes about the study in general: How much clinical and demographic metadata was included differed by source and by participant, and the metadata was provided uncurated.

The immunoSEQ Assay, a bias-controlled multiplex PCR, was used to amplify TCRbeta CDR3 regions from genomic DNA. The original methods were these. Nucleated cell counts per sample were estimated from amplification of reference gene primers within the assay. Sequence reads were collapsed and filtered to measure the absolute abundance of every unique TCRbeta CDR3 rearrangement. For each sample, productive Simpson clonality was calculated as the square root of Simpson's diversity index over productive rearrangements. Held by TCRdb, this immuneACCESS table contains in-frame sequences only and omits some clones. Under half of the omission traces to an unresolved V gene where checked; the cause of the rest is unknown. That table supplies the V and J calls and clone size; D and trimming were determined from the DNA. The sample table shows some 77,000 clones, and around 91% are seen once. Together, the top ten hold 4.3% of the sample.

Trimming takes 5 bases from V and 8 bases from J, and the germline ends sit 12 bases apart. The CDR3 contains 13 residues, cysteine and phenylalanine counted. Only the CDR3 part of the read is kept: 39 bases, read in frame from the first base. The collaborating institutions used their own protocols to collect whole blood in K2EDTA tubes. For TCRbeta analysis, collaborators shipped samples in one of three forms: frozen whole blood, isolated PBMCs, or DNA extracted from either of those sample types. As for this clone: This receptor's antigen is unknown. The input lacks base qualities; no much larger clone sits a single base away.

In this chain, TRBV12-3 or TRBV12-4 is recombined with TRBJ1-4; the D gene is possibly TRBD1, with 5 bases matching. The sample comprised peripheral blood. The TCR was taken from an elderly woman with active or convalescent COVID-19. The CDR3 protein: CASSPSPGEKLFF. The DNA is as follows: TGTGCCAGCAGTCCGTCCCCAGGGGAAAAACTGTTTTTT.